The sequence of this T cell receptor beta chain was determined in a study of cytomegalovirus exposure and HLA in healthy donors. This clone was seen more than once but under ten times. At the DNA level, this CDR3 is encoded by other sequences in the same sample as well. The table came from immunoSEQ multiplex PCR; TCRdb's copy has only in-frame clones and leaves some out. The sample shows about 130,000 clones, about 87% of them seen only once. Germline V lookup: CDR1 SGHNT, CDR2 YYREEE (reference sequence). The CDR3 has 13 amino acids. Trimming removed 1 base from V and 1 base from J, with 5 bases in between.

The chain couples TRBV5-4 to TRBJ1-2; weak D call: TRBD1 (5 bases). The material sequenced was PBMCs. The clonotype originates from a woman in her 30s in good health and CMV-seropositive. DNA of the CDR3: TGTGCCAGCAGCTTGAGGGGTAACTATGGCTACACCTTC. Protein product: CASSLRGNYGYTF.